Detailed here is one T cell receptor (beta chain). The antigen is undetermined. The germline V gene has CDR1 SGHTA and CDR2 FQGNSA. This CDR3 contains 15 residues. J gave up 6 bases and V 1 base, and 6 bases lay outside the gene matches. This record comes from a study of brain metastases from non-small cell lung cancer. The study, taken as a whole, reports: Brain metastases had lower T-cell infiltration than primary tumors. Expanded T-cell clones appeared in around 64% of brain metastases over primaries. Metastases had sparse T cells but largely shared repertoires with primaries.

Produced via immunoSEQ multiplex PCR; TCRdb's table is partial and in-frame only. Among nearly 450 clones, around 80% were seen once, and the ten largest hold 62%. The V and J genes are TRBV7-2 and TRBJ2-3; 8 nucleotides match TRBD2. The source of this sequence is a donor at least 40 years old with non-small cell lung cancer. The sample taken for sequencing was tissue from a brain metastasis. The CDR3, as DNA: TGTGCCAGCAGCTTAGACGGGGGGGCGGTGGATACGCAGTATTTT. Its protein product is CASSLDGGAVDTQYF.